This TCR beta chain was observed in a study of beta chain features in type 1 diabetes. Whole-study context: No age, gender or cell yield differences were seen between patients and healthy donors.

Points from the study as a whole: Patients with Type 1 diabetes showed moderately but significantly shorter TCRB CDR3s in all four CD4+ subsets.

The V and J ends lost 4 bases and 5 bases, in that order; junction bases with no gene match: 7. Germline CDR1 reads SGDLS; CDR2 reads YYNGEE. This CDR3 spans 14 amino acids. Using CD45RO/CCR7/CD25/CD127/CD95/CD27, CD4+ naive, central memory, regulatory and stem cell-like memory cells were sorted. cDNA synthesis used the whole RNA isolate, giving expressed TCRB sequences. The assay was immunoSEQ multiplex PCR, and TCRdb's table has in-frame clones only and misses some. The sample holds fewer than 450,000 clones; less than 15% are singletons and the top ten take around 0.016%. Details on this clone: The antigen is undetermined.

The specimen was naive CD4+ T cells from blood. The V gene is TRBV9, the J gene TRBJ2-7; the match to TRBD2 covers 9 bases. The receptor comes from a woman under 30 with type 1 diabetes. CDR3 nucleotides: TGTGCCAGCAGCCCGCGGGCGGGAGGGGACGAGCAGTACTTC. Translated, it gives CASSPRAGGDEQYF.